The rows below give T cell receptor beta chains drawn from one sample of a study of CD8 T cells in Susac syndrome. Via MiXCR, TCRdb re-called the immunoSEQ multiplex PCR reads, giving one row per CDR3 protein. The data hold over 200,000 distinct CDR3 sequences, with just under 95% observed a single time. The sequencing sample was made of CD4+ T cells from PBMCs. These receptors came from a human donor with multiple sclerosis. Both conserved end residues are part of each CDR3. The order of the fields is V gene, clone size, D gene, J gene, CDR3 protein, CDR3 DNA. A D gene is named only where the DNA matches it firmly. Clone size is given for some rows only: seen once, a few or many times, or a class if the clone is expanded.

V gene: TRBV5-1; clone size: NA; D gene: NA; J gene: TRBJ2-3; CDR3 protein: CASSSTFTDTQYF; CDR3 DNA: TGCGCCAGCAGCTCAACCTTCACAGATACGCAGTATTTT
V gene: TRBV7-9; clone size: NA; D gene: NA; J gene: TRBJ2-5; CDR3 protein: CASSLLEETQYF; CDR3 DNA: TGTGCCAGCAGCTTGCTGGAAGAGACCCAGTACTTC
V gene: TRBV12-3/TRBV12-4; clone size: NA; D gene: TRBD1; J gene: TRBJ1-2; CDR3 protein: CASTMTGDHGYTF; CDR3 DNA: TGTGCCAGCACCATGACAGGGGACCATGGCTACACCTTC
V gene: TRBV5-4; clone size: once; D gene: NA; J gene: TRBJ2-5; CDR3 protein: CASSLDTPGPEYF; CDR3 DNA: TGTGCCAGCAGCTTGGACACGCCGGGACCCGAGTACTTC
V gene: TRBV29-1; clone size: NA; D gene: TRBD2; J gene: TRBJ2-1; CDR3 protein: CSVGGAAINEQFF; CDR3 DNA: TGCAGCGTCGGGGGGGCAGCTATTAATGAGCAGTTCTTC
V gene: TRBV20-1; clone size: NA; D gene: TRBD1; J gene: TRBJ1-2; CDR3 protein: CSAHRQGEFGYTF; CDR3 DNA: TGCAGTGCTCACCGACAGGGGGAGTTCGGCTACACCTTC
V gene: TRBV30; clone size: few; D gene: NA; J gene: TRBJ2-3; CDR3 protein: CAWTPPSTDTQYF; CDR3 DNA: TGTGCCTGGACCCCTCCTAGCACAGATACGCAGTATTTT
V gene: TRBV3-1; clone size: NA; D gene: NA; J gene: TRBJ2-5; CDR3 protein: CASSQQGGEETQYF; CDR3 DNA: TGTGCCAGCAGCCAACAGGGTGGGGAAGAGACCCAGTACTTC
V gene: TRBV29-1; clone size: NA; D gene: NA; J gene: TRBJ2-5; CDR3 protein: CSVVSGPQETQYF; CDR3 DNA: TGCAGCGTTGTCTCCGGACCTCAAGAGACCCAGTACTTC
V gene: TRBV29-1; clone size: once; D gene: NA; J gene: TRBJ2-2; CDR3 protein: CSVGDGLDTGELFF; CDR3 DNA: TGCAGCGTTGGTGACGGTCTGGACACCGGGGAGCTGTTTTTT
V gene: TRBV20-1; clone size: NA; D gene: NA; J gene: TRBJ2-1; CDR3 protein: CSANRLQFF; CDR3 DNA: TGCAGTGCTAATCGTCTGCAGTTCTTC
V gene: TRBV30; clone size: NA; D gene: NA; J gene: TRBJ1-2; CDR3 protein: CAWSAGPRHYTF; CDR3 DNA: TGTGCCTGGAGTGCGGGACCCCGGCACTACACCTTC
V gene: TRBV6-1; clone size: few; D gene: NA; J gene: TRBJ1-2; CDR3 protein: CAIQGWGGYYGYTF; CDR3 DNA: TGTGCCATACAGGGCTGGGGTGGGTACTATGGCTACACCTTC
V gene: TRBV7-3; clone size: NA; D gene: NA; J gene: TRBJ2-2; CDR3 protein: CASSPLPSGELFF; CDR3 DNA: TGTGCCAGCAGCCCCCTTCCCTCCGGGGAGCTGTTTTTT
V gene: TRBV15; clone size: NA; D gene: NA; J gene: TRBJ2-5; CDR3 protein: CATSRVTQEQETQYF; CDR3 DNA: TGTGCCACCAGCAGAGTGACTCAGGAACAAGAGACCCAGTACTTC
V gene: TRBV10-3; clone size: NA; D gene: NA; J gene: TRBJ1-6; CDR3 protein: CAIRGGLNSPLHF; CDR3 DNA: TGTGCCATCAGGGGGGGGCTTAATTCACCCCTCCACTTT
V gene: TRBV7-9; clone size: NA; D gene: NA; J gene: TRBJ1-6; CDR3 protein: CASQGNNSPLHF; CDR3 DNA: TGTGCCAGCCAGGGGAATAATTCACCCCTCCACTTT
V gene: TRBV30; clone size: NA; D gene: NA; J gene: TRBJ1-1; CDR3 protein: CAWSRGLSTEAFF; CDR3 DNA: TGTGCCTGGAGTAGGGGCTTGAGTACTGAAGCTTTCTTT
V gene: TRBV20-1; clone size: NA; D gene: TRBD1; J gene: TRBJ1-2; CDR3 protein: CSAPLTGRYYGYTF; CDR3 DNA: TGCAGTGCCCCGCTGACAGGGAGGTACTATGGCTACACCTTC
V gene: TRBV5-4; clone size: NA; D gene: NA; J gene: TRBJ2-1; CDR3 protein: CASSATVRTGGYNEQFF; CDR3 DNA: TGTGCCAGCAGCGCTACCGTTAGGACCGGAGGATACAATGAGCAGTTCTTC
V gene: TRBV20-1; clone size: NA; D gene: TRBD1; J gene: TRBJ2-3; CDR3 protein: CSARTGIGTDTQYF; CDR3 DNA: TGCAGTGCTAGGACAGGGATAGGCACAGATACGCAGTATTTT
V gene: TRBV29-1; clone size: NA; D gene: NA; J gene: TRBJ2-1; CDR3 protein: CSVDGTIKGEQFF; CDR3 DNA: TGCAGCGTTGATGGGACGATTAAAGGGGAGCAGTTCTTC
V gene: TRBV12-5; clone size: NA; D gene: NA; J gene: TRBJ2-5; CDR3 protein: CASGLPETQYF; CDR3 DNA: TGTGCTAGTGGCCTTCCGGAGACCCAGTACTTC
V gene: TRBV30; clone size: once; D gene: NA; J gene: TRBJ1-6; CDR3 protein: CAWASNSPLHF; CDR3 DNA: TGTGCCTGGGCCTCAAATTCACCCCTCCACTTT
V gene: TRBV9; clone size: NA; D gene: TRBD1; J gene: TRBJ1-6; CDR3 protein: CASSARGQGYSPLHF; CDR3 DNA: TGTGCCAGCAGCGCGAGGGGACAGGGGTATTCACCCCTCCACTTT
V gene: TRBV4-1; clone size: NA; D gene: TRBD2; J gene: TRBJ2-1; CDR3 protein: CASSQEASLSSGRQFF; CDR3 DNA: TGCGCCAGCAGCCAAGAAGCCTCTCTGAGTAGCGGGCGACAGTTCTTC
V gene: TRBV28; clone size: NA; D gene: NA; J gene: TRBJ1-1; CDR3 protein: CASSLRLDEAFF; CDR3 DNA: TGTGCCAGCAGTTTGCGGCTCGATGAAGCTTTCTTT
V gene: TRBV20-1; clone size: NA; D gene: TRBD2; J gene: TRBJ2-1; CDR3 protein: CSAGPSGGSEQFF; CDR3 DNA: TGCAGTGCTGGACCTAGCGGGGGGAGTGAGCAGTTCTTC
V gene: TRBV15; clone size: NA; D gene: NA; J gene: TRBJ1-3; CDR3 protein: CATGPGGPYSGNTIYF; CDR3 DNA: TGTGCCACCGGTCCAGGTGGCCCCTACTCTGGAAACACCATATATTTT
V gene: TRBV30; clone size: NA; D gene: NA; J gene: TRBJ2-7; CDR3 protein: CAWSGQVISYEQYF; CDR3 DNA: TGTGCCTGGAGTGGTCAAGTAATTTCCTACGAGCAGTACTTC
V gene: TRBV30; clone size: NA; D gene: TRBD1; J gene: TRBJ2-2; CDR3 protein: CAWDRASTGELFF; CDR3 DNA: TGTGCCTGGGACAGGGCAAGCACCGGGGAGCTGTTTTTT
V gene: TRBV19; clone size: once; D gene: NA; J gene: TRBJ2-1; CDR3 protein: CASSIEALDYNEQFF; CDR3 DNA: TGTGCCAGTAGTATAGAAGCGCTAGATTACAATGAGCAGTTCTTC
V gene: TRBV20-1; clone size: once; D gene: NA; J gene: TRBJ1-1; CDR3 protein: CSARSEGRTEAFF; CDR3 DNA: TGCAGTGCTAGATCTGAGGGCCGGACTGAAGCTTTCTTT
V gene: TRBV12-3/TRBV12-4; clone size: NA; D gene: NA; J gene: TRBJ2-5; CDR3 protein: CASGPDYEETQYF; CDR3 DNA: TGTGCCAGCGGCCCGGACTACGAAGAGACCCAGTACTTC
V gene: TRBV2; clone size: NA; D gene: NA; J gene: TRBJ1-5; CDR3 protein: CASSDKSPAQPQHF; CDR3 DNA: TGTGCCAGCAGTGATAAAAGCCCGGCTCAGCCCCAGCATTTT
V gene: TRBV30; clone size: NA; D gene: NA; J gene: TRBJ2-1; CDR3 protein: CAWSNPGPSQFF; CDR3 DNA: TGTGCCTGGTCAAACCCGGGGCCTTCACAGTTCTTC
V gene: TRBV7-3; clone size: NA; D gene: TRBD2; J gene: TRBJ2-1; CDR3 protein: CASSSGLATEQFF; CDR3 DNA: TGTGCCAGCAGCTCTGGACTAGCTACTGAGCAGTTCTTC
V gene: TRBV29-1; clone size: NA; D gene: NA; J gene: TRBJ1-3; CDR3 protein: CSTMGRGDGNTIYF; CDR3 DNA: TGCAGTACGATGGGGAGGGGAGATGGAAACACCATATATTTT
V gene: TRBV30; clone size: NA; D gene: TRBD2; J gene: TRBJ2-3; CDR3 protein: CAWSVTSGGGGTQYF; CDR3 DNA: TGTGCCTGGAGTGTCACTAGCGGGGGGGGAGGTACGCAGTATTTT
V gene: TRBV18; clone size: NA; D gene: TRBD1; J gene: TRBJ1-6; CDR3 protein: CASSRGQGNSPLHF; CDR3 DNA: TGTGCCAGCTCGAGGGGGCAGGGGAATTCACCCCTCCACTTT
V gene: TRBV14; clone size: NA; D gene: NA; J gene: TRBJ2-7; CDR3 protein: CASSRGPNRGYEQYF; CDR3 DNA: TGTGCCAGCAGCCGAGGGCCGAACCGGGGCTACGAGCAGTACTTC
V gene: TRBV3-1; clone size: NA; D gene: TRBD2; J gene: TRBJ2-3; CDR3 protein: CASSQVLGTSFGTQYF; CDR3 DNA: TGTGCCAGCAGCCAAGTTCTAGGGACTAGCTTCGGAACGCAGTATTTT
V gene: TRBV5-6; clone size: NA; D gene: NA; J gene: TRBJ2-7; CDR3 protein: CASSLGARGYEQYF; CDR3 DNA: TGTGCCAGCAGCTTGGGGGCAAGGGGGTACGAGCAGTACTTC
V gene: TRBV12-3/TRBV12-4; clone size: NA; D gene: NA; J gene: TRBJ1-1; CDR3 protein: CASSFGWTEAFF; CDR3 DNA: TGTGCCAGCAGTTTCGGTTGGACTGAAGCTTTCTTT
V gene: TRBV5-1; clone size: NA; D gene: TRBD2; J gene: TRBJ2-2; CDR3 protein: CASSLDGSTSGTGELFF; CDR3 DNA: TGCGCCAGCAGCTTGGATGGGTCCACTAGCGGCACCGGGGAGCTGTTTTTT
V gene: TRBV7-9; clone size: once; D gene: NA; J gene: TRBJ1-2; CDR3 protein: CASSPELYGYTF; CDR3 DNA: TGTGCCAGCAGTCCAGAGTTATATGGCTACACCTTC
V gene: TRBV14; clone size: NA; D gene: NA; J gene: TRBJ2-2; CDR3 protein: CASSQSGGELFF; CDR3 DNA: TGTGCCAGCAGCCAATCCGGCGGGGAGCTGTTTTTT
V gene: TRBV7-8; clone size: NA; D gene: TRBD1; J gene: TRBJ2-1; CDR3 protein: CASSRADRADNEQFF; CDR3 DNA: TGTGCCAGCAGCAGAGCGGACAGGGCAGACAATGAGCAGTTCTTC